The present T cell receptor beta chain was sequenced within a study of T cell repertoires in aging, cancer and after chemotherapy. CDR1 is SEHNR and CDR2 is FQNEAQ in the germline V gene (reference sequence). J was trimmed by 10 bases and V by 2 bases; bases with no gene match: 3. The CDR3 spans 12 residues. TRB rearrangements spanning V, D and J were amplified using mixed TRB-A/B primers. TCRdb reprocessed the multiplex PCR reads via MiXCR and lists one record per CDR3 protein. The data show 2,000 to 2,500 distinct CDR3 sequences, under 30% seen once. The template was genomic DNA from peripheral blood, not RNA.

The chain recombines TRBV7-9 with TRBJ1-1; 8 positions agree with TRBD1. The sample comprised blood. The sequence was collected from a human donor with a solid tumor. The CDR3 DNA is TGTGCCAGCAGCTTATACGGGACAGGAGCTTTCTTT. Translation: CASSLYGTGAFF. The full variable domain, rest sourced from reference TRBV7-9 and TRBJ1-1, is DTGVSQNPRHKITKRGQNVTFRCDPISEHNRLYWYRQTLGQGPEFLTYFQNEAQLEKSRLLSDRFSAERPKGSFSTLEIQRTEQGDSAMYLCASSLYGTGAFFGQGTRLTVV.